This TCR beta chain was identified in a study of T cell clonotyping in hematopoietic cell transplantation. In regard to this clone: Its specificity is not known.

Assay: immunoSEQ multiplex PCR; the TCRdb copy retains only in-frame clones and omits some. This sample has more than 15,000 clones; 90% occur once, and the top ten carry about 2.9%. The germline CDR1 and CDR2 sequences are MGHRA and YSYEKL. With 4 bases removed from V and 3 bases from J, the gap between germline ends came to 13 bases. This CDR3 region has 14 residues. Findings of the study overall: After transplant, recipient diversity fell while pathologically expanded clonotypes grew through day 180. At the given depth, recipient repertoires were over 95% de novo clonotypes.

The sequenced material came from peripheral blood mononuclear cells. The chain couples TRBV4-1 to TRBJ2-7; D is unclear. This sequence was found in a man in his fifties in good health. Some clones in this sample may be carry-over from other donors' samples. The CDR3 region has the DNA TGCGCCAGCAGCCTACGAGACAAGTACTACGAGCAGTACTTC. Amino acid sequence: CASSLRDKYYEQYF.